This T cell receptor (beta chain) was recorded in a study of T cell clonotyping in hematopoietic cell transplantation (dated by TCRdb to the early 2020s). Looking at the study overall: In the study, 140 or so blood samples were gathered from roughly 40 consecutive transplant recipients and their related donors. Patients were recruited between September 2015 and January 2017 and followed until September 2020 or death.

The immunoSEQ assay, a bias-controlled multiplex PCR using V- and J-specific primers, was used to amplify TCR beta CDR3 regions from genomic DNA. A proprietary barcode and Illumina adapter sequences were added to the CDR3 amplicons in a second PCR step. CDR3 libraries were sequenced on an Illumina MiSeq instrument. Processing in the source paper ran as follows. Export and quality control were performed with immunoSEQ Analyzer 3.0, and downstream analyses were performed with R Bioconductor and Immunarch. Repertoire metrics were calculated using only productive rearrangements within the normalized downsampled data set. Clonotypes larger than 5 templates in the normalized cohort were defined as pathologically expanded. The Inverse Simpson Index served as the measure of repertoire diversity. The non-normalized data set was used for CMV-specificity analyses so that all clonotypes could be captured. Held by TCRdb, this immuneACCESS table contains in-frame sequences only and omits some clones. Under half of the omission traces to an unresolved V gene where checked; the cause of the rest is unknown. The V and J calls and clone size were taken over from that table, and D and trimming were inferred from the DNA. Recorded for this sample are some 4,300 clones; around 96% of them occurred a single time. The ten largest account for just over 2.5% of the sample.

The sample's time point label is to be understood as: 100 days after allo-HCT. Blood from recipients was drawn about 28 days before transplant and again at days 30, 100 and 180 after transplant. Nuclei Lysis Solution was used to extract genomic DNA from fresh or cryopreserved unfractionated peripheral blood mononuclear cells. General findings and caveats noted by the study authors: Inverse Simpson Index values from donors and from recipients before transplant predicted broader TCR repertoire diversity after transplant. The sample size was limited, and because cells were not sorted, the contributions of CD4 and CD8 repertoires could not be separated. After transplant, TCR diversity in recipients dropped, and pathologically expanded clonotypes increased progressively from day 30 to day 180. Just a small fraction of recipient repertoires overlapped with donor repertoires, and more than 95% appeared de novo at the given depth.

Notes on this clone: The antigen this receptor binds is unknown. Base quality data are lacking; no much larger clone is found one base away.

This clonotype was sampled from a male patient aged 40-50 years who had an allogeneic stem cell transplant from a related donor, so the T cells may come from the graft donor. Some clones in this sample may be carry-over from other donors' samples. The sample consisted of PBMCs, taken 100 days after allogeneic stem cell transplant.

CDR3 region: CASRYKQGPQETQYF. Read as DNA, the sequence is TGTGCCAGCAGGTACAAACAGGGCCCCCAAGAGACCCAGTACTTC. The V gene is TRBV27 and the J gene is TRBJ2-5; TRBD1 could be the D gene, as 6 bases match. There are 15 amino acids in the CDR3, from cysteine to phenylalanine inclusive. CDR3 DNA only is kept here, 45 bases in frame from base 1. V and J lose 6 bases and 1 base, and a span of 15 bases separates them. Per the germline V gene (reference sequence), MNHEY is the CDR1 and SMNVEV is the CDR2.